These T cell receptor beta chains were read from a single sample in a study of regulatory T cells in long-lasting Graves disease. TCRdb passed the multiplex PCR reads through MiXCR, listing each CDR3 protein once. This sample has about 560,000 distinct CDR3 sequences, with 15% to 20% found just once. These data also featured in a second study, about T cells in Graves' hyperthyroidism and ophthalmopathy.

The sample consisted of peripheral blood mononuclear cells (PBMCs), taken at new diagnosis, from a patient treated with antithyroid drugs. These receptors were taken from a man aged 18-30 years with Graves disease. The CDR3 runs from the conserved cysteine through the conserved F or W. The D gene is left open where the match is weak. Only some rows state a clone size, as once, few, many or a class for expanded clones.

d_gene,v_gene,abundance,j_gene,CDR3nt,CDR3aa
.,TRBV20-1,many,TRBJ1-5,TGCAGTGCTAGATCGGGGTATCGCAATCAGCCCCAGCATTTT,CSARSGYRNQPQHF
.,TRBV6-1,.,TRBJ2-1,TGTGCCAGCAGACGGACTCCCTACAATGAGCAGTTCTTC,CASRRTPYNEQFF
.,TRBV2,many,TRBJ2-7,TGTGCCAGCTGCCTGGACAGCCGAGGCTACGAGCAGTACTTC,CASCLDSRGYEQYF
.,TRBV5-1,few,TRBJ2-1,TGCGCCAGCAGCTTGAAAAGCGGAGCCCCCTACAATGAGCAGTTCTTC,CASSLKSGAPYNEQFF
TRBD1,TRBV29-1,few,TRBJ2-2,TGCAGCGTTGCCGGGACAGAGAAACAGAACACCGGGGAGCTGTTTTTT,CSVAGTEKQNTGELFF
.,TRBV3-1,many,TRBJ2-1,TGTGCCAGCAGCCCAGGGGCGTCGGGGAATGAGCAGTTCTTC,CASSPGASGNEQFF
TRBD2,TRBV7-3,few,TRBJ2-1,TGTGCCAGCAGCTTAACTCCGTCTAGCGGGAGGAACAATGAGCAGTTCTTC,CASSLTPSSGRNNEQFF
.,TRBV6-5,many,TRBJ2-3,TGTGCCAGCAGTTCGGCGGGGAGGACGCAGTATTTT,CASSSAGRTQYF
TRBD2,TRBV7-2,once,TRBJ2-7,TGTGCCAGTGGACTAGCGGGATTTAATCTCTACGAGCAGTACTTC,CASGLAGFNLYEQYF
.,TRBV20-1,.,TRBJ1-1,TGCAGTGCTAGCGGACAGATGAGCACTGAAGCTTTCTTT,CSASGQMSTEAFF
.,TRBV9,few,TRBJ1-2,TGTGCCAGCAGTCTACCCGACAGCTATGGCTACACCTTC,CASSLPDSYGYTF
.,TRBV7-3,many,TRBJ2-3,TGTGCCAGCAGCTTAACGGCCACCCAGTGGCGGGGAAGCACAGATACGCAGTATTTT,CASSLTATQWRGSTDTQYF
TRBD1,TRBV20-1,many,TRBJ2-2,TGCAGTGCTGGCGGACAGGGGACCGGGGAGCTGTTTTTT,CSAGGQGTGELFF
.,TRBV28,many,TRBJ2-5,TGTGCCAGCAGCTTTTCCGAGACCCAGTACTTC,CASSFSETQYF
TRBD2,TRBV5-1,few,TRBJ2-1,TGCGCCAGCAGCCTCAGCGGACTAGCGGGAGGGCGAGGTGAGCAGTTCTTC,CASSLSGLAGGRGEQFF
.,TRBV28,few,TRBJ2-2,TGTGCCAGCAGTTTAAGACCAGGTGCCGGGGAGCTGTTTTTT,CASSLRPGAGELFF
.,TRBV7-8,many,TRBJ1-2,TGTGCCAGCAACCGGGACGGTTATGGCTACACCTTC,CASNRDGYGYTF
TRBD2,TRBV5-6,few,TRBJ2-1,TGTGCCAGCAGCTTGGCCGGTAGGTGGGAGGGCCCGTCCTACAATGAGCAGTTCTTC,CASSLAGRWEGPSYNEQFF
.,TRBV3-1,many,TRBJ1-1,TGTGCCAGCAGCCAAGATGGGGAGGGATCCACTGAAGCTTTCTTT,CASSQDGEGSTEAFF
TRBD1,TRBV7-2,.,TRBJ1-1,TGTGCCAGCAGCCACAAGAATAGAGACAGGGTGCAGGCTTTCTTT,CASSHKNRDRVQAFF
.,TRBV5-1,many,TRBJ2-2,TGCGCCAGCAGCCCGTACAAGCGGGTCACCGGGGAGCTGTTTTTT,CASSPYKRVTGELFF
.,TRBV20-1,many,TRBJ2-1,TGCAGTGCTAGAGAAGTGGTCTCTGATGGCGGCGAGCAGTTCTTC,CSAREVVSDGGEQFF
.,TRBV15,.,TRBJ1-4,TGTGCCACCAGCGAGGGAAAGCGAACTAATGAAAAACTGTTTTTT,CATSEGKRTNEKLFF
TRBD2,TRBV11-1,many,TRBJ2-5,TGTGCCAGCAGCTTAACTAGCGGGAGGGCACAGGCCCAGTACTTC,CASSLTSGRAQAQYF
.,TRBV6-1,many,TRBJ1-1,TGTGCCAGCAGGCGGGATATGGCGGAGAACACTGAAGCTTTCTTT,CASRRDMAENTEAFF
.,TRBV5-1,.,TRBJ2-7,TGCGCCAGCAGCATAACTACCGGGACATCATACGAGCAGTACTTC,CASSITTGTSYEQYF
TRBD2,TRBV28,many,TRBJ2-3,TGTGCCAGCTGGGGACTACGCACAGATACGCAGTATTTT,CASWGLRTDTQYF
TRBD1,TRBV18,many,TRBJ2-1,TGTGCCAGCTCACTTTCGGGACAGTCTTCCAATGAGCAGTTCTTC,CASSLSGQSSNEQFF
.,TRBV7-9,few,TRBJ2-2,TGTGCCAGCGGGGACTCCCGGCCCGGGGAGCTGTTTTTT,CASGDSRPGELFF
.,TRBV18,.,TRBJ1-2,TGTGCCAGCTCACCCCGACGGCGACAGTATTTAACCTATGGCTACACCTTC,CASSPRRRQYLTYGYTF
TRBD2,TRBV9,.,TRBJ2-1,TGTGCCAGCAGCGGGGGACTAGCGGGATTTAACAATGAGCAGTTCTTC,CASSGGLAGFNNEQFF
TRBD1,TRBV3-1,many,TRBJ1-1,TGTGCCAGCAGCCAGATGGGACAGGGTCTAGTAGAAGCTTTCTTT,CASSQMGQGLVEAFF
TRBD2,TRBV3-1,many,TRBJ2-7,TGTGCCAGCAGCCAAGAGAGCGGGAGGGCGTACGAGCAGTACTTC,CASSQESGRAYEQYF
.,TRBV5-1,few,TRBJ1-2,TGCGCCAGCAGCCGTGAATTTGAAGCTAGCTATGGCTACACCTTC,CASSREFEASYGYTF
.,TRBV7-3,few,TRBJ2-2,TGTGCCAGCAGCTTGAGAGCGGAACCCGGGGAGCTGTTTTTT,CASSLRAEPGELFF
TRBD2,TRBV18,.,TRBJ2-7,TGTGCCAGCTCACCACGCGGAACTAGCGGGAGGGCCAGCTCCTACGAGCAGTACTTC,CASSPRGTSGRASSYEQYF
.,TRBV30,many,TRBJ1-1,TGTGCCTGGAGTGTTACAGTTATGAACACTGAAGCTTTCTTT,CAWSVTVMNTEAFF
TRBD2,TRBV11-2,.,TRBJ2-5,TGTGCCAGCAGCCCCCGGACTAGCGGGAGTGGGGCGACCCAGTACTTC,CASSPRTSGSGATQYF
.,TRBV5-6,.,TRBJ1-5,TGTGCCAGCAGCTTGGGCAGGAGGAATCAGCCCCAGCATTTT,CASSLGRRNQPQHF
TRBD1,TRBV6-1,.,TRBJ2-2,TGTGCCAGCAGATCACCACCGGGACAGGGAACCTCCGGGGAGCTGTTTTTT,CASRSPPGQGTSGELFF
.,TRBV12-3/TRBV12-4,many,TRBJ1-3,TGTGCCAGCAGTTTCAATCCAGGAAACACCATATATTTT,CASSFNPGNTIYF
TRBD1,TRBV20-1,.,TRBJ2-5,TGCAGTGCTCTGAGGACAGGGGAGGGCCTGGGAGAGACCCAGTACTTC,CSALRTGEGLGETQYF
.,TRBV28,many,TRBJ2-1,TGTGCCAGCAGGATAGACTCTGGGGCCGATGAGCAGTTCTTC,CASRIDSGADEQFF
.,TRBV7-2,.,TRBJ2-2,TGTGCCAGCAGCTTACCCTATGGGACAACCACCGGGGAGCTGTTTTTT,CASSLPYGTTTGELFF
.,TRBV11-2,many,TRBJ2-1,TGTGCCAGCAGCTTAGACGTTCAGGGCTACAATGAGCAGTTCTTC,CASSLDVQGYNEQFF
TRBD1,TRBV19,.,TRBJ2-4,TGTGCCAGTAGTATAGAAGGGACAGGGGTAAACATTCAGTACTTC,CASSIEGTGVNIQYF
.,TRBV6-1,many,TRBJ2-7,TGTGCCAGCAGTGTGGACGACACCACCTACGAGCAGTACTTC,CASSVDDTTYEQYF
.,TRBV27,many,TRBJ2-7,TGTGCCAGCAGTTTAGCCCCCCCCTACGAGCAGTACTTC,CASSLAPPYEQYF
TRBD1,TRBV27,few,TRBJ1-4,TGTGCCAGCAGCCAACAGGGGGGGCGCTGGGATGAAAAACTGTTTTTT,CASSQQGGRWDEKLFF
.,TRBV6-2/TRBV6-3,.,TRBJ1-3,TGTGCCAGCATGCGTTCCTCTGGAAACACCATATATTTT,CASMRSSGNTIYF
.,TRBV9,once,TRBJ2-3,TGTGCCAGCAGCGTAGGAGCGGTTAGCACAGATACGCAGTATTTT,CASSVGAVSTDTQYF
TRBD1,TRBV4-1,.,TRBJ1-5,TGCGCCAGCAGTCCAGGGGGCGGAACTCAGCCCCAGCATTTT,CASSPGGGTQPQHF
.,TRBV20-1,few,TRBJ2-3,TGCAGTGCTAGCTTCACCCCAGCTAGCACAGATACGCAGTATTTT,CSASFTPASTDTQYF
.,TRBV3-1,many,TRBJ1-1,TGTGCCAGCAGCCAAGGGCAGGGTTGGACTGAAGCTTTCTTT,CASSQGQGWTEAFF